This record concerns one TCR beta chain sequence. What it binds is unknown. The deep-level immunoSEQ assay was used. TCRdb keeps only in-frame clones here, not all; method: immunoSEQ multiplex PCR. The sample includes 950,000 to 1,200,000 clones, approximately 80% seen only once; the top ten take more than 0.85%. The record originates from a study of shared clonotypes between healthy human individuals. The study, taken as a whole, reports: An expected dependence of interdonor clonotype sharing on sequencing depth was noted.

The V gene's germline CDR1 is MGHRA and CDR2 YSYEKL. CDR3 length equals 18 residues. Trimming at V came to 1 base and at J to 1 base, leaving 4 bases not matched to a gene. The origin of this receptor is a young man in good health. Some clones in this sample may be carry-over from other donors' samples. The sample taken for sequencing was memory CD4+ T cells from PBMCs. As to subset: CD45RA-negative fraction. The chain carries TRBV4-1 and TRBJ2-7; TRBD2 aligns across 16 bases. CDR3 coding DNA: TGCGCCAGCAGCCAAGTGGGACTAGCGGGAGGGAGGTCCTACGAGCAGTACTTC. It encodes CASSQVGLAGGRSYEQYF.